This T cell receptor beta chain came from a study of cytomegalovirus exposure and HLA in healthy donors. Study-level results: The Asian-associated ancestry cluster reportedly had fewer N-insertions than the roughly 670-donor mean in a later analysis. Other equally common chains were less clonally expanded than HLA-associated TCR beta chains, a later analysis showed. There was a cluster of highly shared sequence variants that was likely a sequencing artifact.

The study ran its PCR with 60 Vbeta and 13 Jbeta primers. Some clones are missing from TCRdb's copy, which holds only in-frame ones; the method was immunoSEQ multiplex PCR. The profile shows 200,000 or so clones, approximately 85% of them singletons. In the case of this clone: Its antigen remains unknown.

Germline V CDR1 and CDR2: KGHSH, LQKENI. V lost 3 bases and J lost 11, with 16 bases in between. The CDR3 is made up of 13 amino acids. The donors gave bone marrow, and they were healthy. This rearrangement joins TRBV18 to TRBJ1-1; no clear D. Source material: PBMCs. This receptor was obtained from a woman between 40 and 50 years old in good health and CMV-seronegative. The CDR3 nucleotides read TGTGCCAGCTCACCTTCGCGGAGTGAGAGGGCTTTCTTT. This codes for CASSPSRSERAFF.